This entry lists 24 T cell receptor beta chains sequenced from one sample in a study of T cell responses to AZD1222 COVID-19 vaccine. The data were produced by immunoSEQ multiplex PCR, yet TCRdb's version contains in-frame clones alone and is incomplete. The data show approximately 110,000 clones, with more than 75% seen just once and approximately 7.5% held by the top ten. The sequences come from peripheral blood, collected on day 0 of AZD1222 vaccination. The receptors were sampled from an adult in good health.

The rearrangement joins TRBV6-6 to TRBJ2-4; D assignment may be TRBD1 or TRBD2 (6 bases each). The CDR3 extends over 18 amino acids. V was shortened by 5 bases and J by 0 bases, with 20 bases between the two germline ends. Germline loops: CDR1 MNHNY, CDR2 SVGAGI (reference sequence). The CDR3 DNA sequence: TGTGCCAGCAGTCAAACCCCGGGGGCAGACCTAGCCAAAAACATTCAGTACTTC. Its translation is CASSQTPGADLAKNIQYF.

The V and J genes are TRBV4-1 and TRBJ2-5; D unresolved. Looked up from germline, CDR1 is MGHRA and CDR2 is YSYEKL. Trimming took 4 bases from V and 7 from J, leaving 7 bases between them. This CDR3 is 11 amino acids long. CDR3 residues: CASSLGATQYF. The CDR3 nucleotides read TGCGCCAGCAGCCTCGGCGCGACCCAGTACTTC.

This sequence joins TRBV19 and TRBJ2-7, with 7 bases identical to TRBD1. Germline CDR1 LNHDA, CDR2 SQIVND (reference sequence). Losses at the gene ends were 4 bases for V and 6 bases for J; bases not matched to a gene: 12. The CDR3 extends over 15 amino acids. The CDR3 DNA reads TGTGCCAGTAGTAGGGGAGACAGGGTCCTTGTCGAGCAGTACTTC. As protein: CASSRGDRVLVEQYF.

This clone was seen only a few times. The genes are TRBV10-3 and TRBJ1-2; 9 bases map to TRBD1. The CDR3 is 14 amino acids. V dropped 6 bases and J dropped 2; count of bases not matched to a gene: 4. Germline values: CDR1 ENHRY, CDR2 SYGVKD. The CDR3 sequence: CAISTDRGNYGYTF. The CDR3 DNA reads as TGTGCCATCAGCACGGACAGGGGCAACTATGGCTACACCTTC.

This chain connects TRBV29-1 to TRBJ1-2; possibly TRBD1 for D (6 bases). Germline CDR1 reads SQVTM; CDR2 reads ANQGSEA. Trimming cost V 0 bases and J 4 bases, with 12 bases left between them. The CDR3 extends over 14 amino acids. CDR3 residues: CSVEELDRTYGYTF. The CDR3 DNA sequence: TGCAGCGTTGAAGAACTTGACAGGACCTATGGCTACACCTTC.

This clone was detected a few times. CDR3 sequence reads: CASSQQGATLYGYTF. CDR3 sequence (DNA): TGTGCCAGCAGCCAACAGGGGGCAACCCTCTATGGCTACACCTTC. The chain combines TRBV7-2 with TRBJ1-2, with 9 bases matching TRBD1. Trimming at V came to 5 bases and at J to 4 bases, leaving 8 bases not matched to a gene. The V gene's germline CDR1 is SGHTA and CDR2 FQGNSA. The CDR3 extends over 15 amino acids.

This clone was observed a few times. V is TRBV25-1 and J is TRBJ2-1; the D is unclear. This CDR3 is built from 14 residues. Germline assignment: CDR1 MGHDK and CDR2 SYGVNS. With 4 bases removed from V and 2 bases from J, the gap between germline ends came to 9 bases. CDR3 in DNA: TGTGCCAGCAGTGGCCCTGGGACCTACAATGAGCAGTTCTTC. Protein product: CASSGPGTYNEQFF. The entire variable domain, with the rest obtained from reference TRBV25-1 and TRBJ2-1, is as follows: EADIYQTPRYLVIGTGKKITLECSQTMGHDKMYWYQQDPGMELHLIHYSYGVNSTEKGDLSSESTVSRIRTEHFPLTLESARPSHTSQYLCASSGPGTYNEQFFGPGTRLTVL.

The chain is built from TRBV3-1 (or the pseudogene TRBV3-2) and TRBJ2-1; 8 bases match TRBD2. The CDR3 is made up of 14 amino acids. The V and J ends lost 6 bases and 2 bases, in that order; junction bases with no gene match: 3. The V gene's germline CDR1 is LGHDT and CDR2 YNNKEL (reference sequence). CDR3: CASRREGPYNEQFF. The CDR3 nucleotides are TGTGCCAGCAGACGGGAGGGGCCCTACAATGAGCAGTTCTTC.

V and J are TRBV28 and TRBJ1-2; D unclear. Per germline, CDR1 MDHEN and CDR2 SYDVKM. Trimming took 3 bases from V and 0 from J, leaving 17 bases between them. This CDR3 comprises 17 residues. The CDR3 nucleotides read TGTGCCAGCAGTTTTCCCGCGGGGATCTCGACTAACTATGGCTACACCTTC. Translated, it gives CASSFPAGISTNYGYTF.

The chain combines TRBV11-2 with TRBJ2-1; D may be TRBD1 or TRBD2 (6 bases each). V was pared by 5 bases and J by 4 bases, with 15 bases between. The CDR3 consists of 15 residues. Germline CDR1 and CDR2: SGHAT and FQNNGV. The DNA for the CDR3 is TGTGCCAGCAGCGGCCTGGACAGCGGGTACAATGAGCAGTTCTTC. This codes for CASSGLDSGYNEQFF.

The CDR3 bases are TGTGCCAGCAGCCCCCAGGGGGCGAGTACTGAAGCTTTCTTT. It specifies CASSPQGASTEAFF. V is TRBV7-9 and J is TRBJ1-1, with TRBD1 matching 8 bases. The CDR3 sequence is 14 residues long. The germline gives CDR1 SEHNR, CDR2 FQNEAQ (reference sequence). J was trimmed by 5 bases and V by 5 bases; bases with no gene match: 7.

The genes are TRBV18 and TRBJ2-1; TRBD1 might be the D (5 bases). Germline V gene data show CDR1 as KGHSH and CDR2 as LQKENI. Trimming took off 3 bases at V and 4 bases at J, with 13 bases between the two ends. The CDR3 runs 15 residues. The chain's CDR3 is CASSPSWAGYNEQFF. CDR3 nucleotide sequence: TGTGCCAGCTCACCTAGCTGGGCAGGGTACAATGAGCAGTTCTTC.

This sequence joins TRBV11-3 and TRBJ2-1; D is possibly TRBD2 (6 bases). CDR3 length: 14 amino acids. Per germline, CDR1 SGHNT and CDR2 YENEEA. V was cut by 3 bases and J by 2 bases, with 8 bases left in between. CDR3 nucleotide sequence: TGTGCCAGCAGCTTTTCGGGGGCCTACAATGAGCAGTTCTTC. The encoded protein is CASSFSGAYNEQFF. The full variable domain, its missing parts supplied by reference TRBV11-3 and TRBJ2-1, is EAGVVQSPRYKIIEKKQPVAFWCNPISGHNTLYWYLQNLGQGPELLIRYENEEAVDDSQLPKDRFSAERLKGVDSTLKIQPAELGDSAVYLCASSFSGAYNEQFFGPGTRLTVL.

The V gene is TRBV5-6, the J gene TRBJ1-4, with D perhaps TRBD1 (6 bases). V was cut by 6 bases and J by 6 bases, with 15 bases left in between. Looked up from germline, CDR1 is SGHDT and CDR2 is YYEEEE. CDR3 size: 14 residues. CDR3 region: CASTLGAGHEKLFF. Here the CDR3 DNA reads TGTGCCAGCACTTTGGGGGCGGGTCATGAAAAACTGTTTTTT.

This chain links TRBV5-1 with TRBJ2-5, with 12 nucleotides matching TRBD2. The CDR3 consists of 18 residues. Unmatched junction bases numbered 15, after V lost 4 bases and J lost 5 bases. Germline loops: CDR1 SGHRS, CDR2 YFSETQ. The CDR3 DNA sequence: TGCGCCAGCAGCCCAATCCTTGGACTAGCGGGGTCCTTTGAGACCCAGTACTTC. This gives the protein CASSPILGLAGSFETQYF.

V gene TRBV2 combines with J gene TRBJ1-5; D gene unclear. The germline gives CDR1 SNHLY, CDR2 FYNNEI. The germline V and J ends were trimmed by 4 bases and 7 bases, with 11 bases remaining between them. The length of the CDR3 is 13 residues. CDR3 in DNA: TGTGCCAGCAGTGGCCAGGTAGGGCAGCCCCAGCATTTT. Translated, it gives CASSGQVGQPQHF.

V usage is TRBV19 and J usage is TRBJ2-7, with a tentative D call TRBD1 (6 bases). Looked up from germline, CDR1 is LNHDA and CDR2 is SQIVND (reference sequence). V was pared by 3 bases and J by 3 bases, with 15 bases between. This CDR3 is 15 amino acids long. The CDR3 region is CASSITGKGGYEQYF. The CDR3 nucleotides are TGTGCCAGTAGTATTACAGGGAAGGGTGGCTACGAGCAGTACTTC.

The V gene is TRBV27, the J gene TRBJ2-2; D perhaps matches TRBD1 (6 bases). The ends were cut back, 4 bases at V and 0 bases at J, with 6 bases in the middle. This CDR3 has 14 amino acids. Germline CDR1 reads MNHEY; CDR2 reads SMNVEV (reference sequence). The CDR3 nucleotides read TGTGCCAGCAGTTACAGGGCGAACACCGGGGAGCTGTTTTTT. This codes for CASSYRANTGELFF.

The V call is TRBV28, the J call TRBJ2-7, with D hard to call. The CDR3 is made up of 15 amino acids. V shed 4 bases and J shed 5 bases, with 18 bases lying between them. CDR1 and CDR2 (germline): MDHEN, SYDVKM. In DNA, the CDR3 is TGTGCCAGCAGTTCAGGCGGATCGCCTCGGAACGAGCAGTACTTC. Protein sequence: CASSSGGSPRNEQYF.

The chain couples TRBV5-4 to TRBJ2-6; no clear D gene. In germline, CDR1 is SGHNT, CDR2 YYREEE (reference sequence). V was pared by 0 bases and J by 0 bases, with 10 bases between. CDR3 length: 17 amino acids. CDR3 in amino acids: CASSLGTTSSGANVLTF. CDR3 nucleotide sequence: TGTGCCAGCAGCTTGGGGACGACCTCCTCTGGGGCCAACGTCCTGACTTTC.

The chain uses TRBV4-2 and TRBJ2-7; either TRBD1 or TRBD2 may supply D (5 bases each). This CDR3 spans 17 amino acids. The ends were cut back, 1 base at V and 4 bases at J, with 20 bases in the middle. Germline V gene lookup returns CDR1 LGHNA and CDR2 YNFKEQ. CDR3 in DNA: TGTGCCAGCAGCCAAGGAACCGGGGCTGGGTCGAGGTACGAGCAGTACTTC. It yields the protein CASSQGTGAGSRYEQYF.

The J gene is TRBJ2-7, the V gene TRBV28; 8 bases match TRBD2. Trimming took 5 bases from V and 1 from J; bases not matched to a gene: 10. The CDR3 extends over 16 amino acids. Germline V gene data show CDR1 as MDHEN and CDR2 as SYDVKM. CDR3 loop: CASSQLWRGVSYEQYF. The CDR3 coding sequence is TGTGCCAGCAGTCAGCTATGGCGGGGGGTTTCCTACGAGCAGTACTTC.

This clone has a single count. This chain connects TRBV19 to TRBJ2-2; D is uncertain. The ends were cut back, 3 bases at V and 3 bases at J, with 8 bases in the middle. The CDR3 totals 14 residues. Germline loops: CDR1 LNHDA, CDR2 SQIVND (reference sequence). The CDR3 is CASSIPQDTGELFF. CDR3 nucleotides: TGTGCCAGTAGTATTCCGCAGGACACCGGGGAGCTGTTTTTT.

The chain carries TRBV24-1 and TRBJ2-1; a possible D gene is TRBD2 (6 bases). This CDR3 has 16 amino acids. Germline CDR1 is KGHDR and CDR2 is SFDVKD. V was clipped by 2 bases and J by 1 base, with 11 bases between them. The CDR3 is CATSDSSGRSYNEQFF. CDR3 DNA sequence: TGTGCCACCAGTGATTCGTCAGGGAGGTCCTACAATGAGCAGTTCTTC.